This TCR beta chain was captured by sequencing in a study of cytomegalovirus exposure and HLA in healthy donors. This CDR3 has 15 amino acids. Per the germline V gene, CDR1 is SGHDN and CDR2 is FVKESK. Trimming removed 3 bases from V and 5 bases from J; junction bases left unmatched: 7. This clone showed up just once. The antigen remains unidentified. Use of 60 Vbeta and 13 Jbeta primers characterized the PCR. Here immunoSEQ multiplex PCR was the method, and the copy in TCRdb shows in-frame clones only, minus some. The sample consists of under 130,000 clones, about 80% of them appearing once. General study results and limits: Later analysis reportedly placed an Asian-associated ancestry cluster below the approximately 650-donor mean in N-insertions. CMV serostatus was the only recorded immune exposure for donors. Later analysis identified a missense DCLRE1C variant that was linked to TCR beta V- and J-gene trimming. Cytomegalovirus-associated TCR beta chains were listed, numbering roughly 150.

Sequencing was performed on PBMCs. The chain joins TRBV14 to TRBJ1-3; 7 nucleotides align to TRBD1. The receptor was isolated from a man between 25 and 39 years old in good health and CMV-seronegative. CDR3 DNA: TGTGCCAGCAGCCACCCCGGACAGGACAGAAACACCATATATTTT. Amino acid sequence: CASSHPGQDRNTIYF.